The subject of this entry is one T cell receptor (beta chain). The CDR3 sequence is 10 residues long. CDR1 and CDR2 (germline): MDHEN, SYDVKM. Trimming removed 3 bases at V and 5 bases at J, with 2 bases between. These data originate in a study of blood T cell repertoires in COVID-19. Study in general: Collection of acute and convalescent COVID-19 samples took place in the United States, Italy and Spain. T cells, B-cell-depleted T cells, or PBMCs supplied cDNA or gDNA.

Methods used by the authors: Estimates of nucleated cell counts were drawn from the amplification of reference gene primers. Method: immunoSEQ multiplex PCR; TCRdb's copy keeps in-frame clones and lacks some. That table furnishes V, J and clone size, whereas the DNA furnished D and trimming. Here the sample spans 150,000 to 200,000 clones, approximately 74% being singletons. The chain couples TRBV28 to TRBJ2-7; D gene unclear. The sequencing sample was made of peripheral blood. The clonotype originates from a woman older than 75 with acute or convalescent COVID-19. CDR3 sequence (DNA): TGTGCCAGCAGTTTCAACGAGCAGTACTTC. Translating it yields CASSFNEQYF.